Below, one T cell receptor (beta chain) is given with its context. Its antigen is undetermined. Using immunoSEQ multiplex PCR, the repertoire was profiled, and TCRdb retains in-frame clones only, with some absent. The data contain 60,000 to 80,000 clones, around 80% of them seen just once; the ten biggest clones take up approximately 5%. The data are from a study of OX40 agonist ivuxolimab in advanced cancers. Autoimmune disease history or systemic immunosuppression disqualified patients. Germline CDR1 reads SGHVS; CDR2 reads FNYEAQ. Deletions cut 5 bases from V and 1 base from J, with 5 bases between. This CDR3 spans 13 amino acids. Notes on the study in general: CD4+ and CD8+ blood T cells expanded clonally by week 6 at 0.1 to 3.0 mg/kg. Nonresponders, in some cases, also had low normalized T-cell clonal expansion.

This sequence was found in an adult with an advanced solid tumor such as melanoma, head and neck, liver or kidney cancer. The genes are TRBV7-6 and TRBJ2-2; D gene ambiguous. This sample comprised CD4+ or CD8+ T cells sorted from blood, obtained in a trial of the OX40 agonist ivuxolimab. The CDR3 region has the DNA TGTGCCAGCAGCCTCCGGAACACCGGGGAGCTGTTTTTT. Its translation: CASSLRNTGELFF.